What follows describes a single T cell receptor beta chain. This clonotype showed up just a few times. Its specific antigen is unknown. The input lacks base qualities; no much larger clone sits a single base away. The data were taken from a study of T-cell memory formation after mild COVID-19 (dated by TCRdb to the early 2020s). With regard to the full study: TCR sequence clusters from the two donors were found to be largely donor specific. T-cell clones expanding and contracting after mild COVID-19 in two donors were tracked by longitudinal TCRalpha and TCRbeta repertoire sequencing. The cohort was made up of two young adult volunteers, one female and one male, who were previously healthy.

TCRdb records Illumina NovaSeq 6000 as the sequencer. cDNA libraries for TCRalpha and TCRbeta were prepared by 5'RACE using constant-segment primers, with sample barcodes and unique molecular identifiers added. RNA was extracted from every sample with Trizol reagent. Libraries were amplified in two PCR steps, with a second sample barcode and Illumina TruSeq adapters added in the second step. Libraries were sequenced on an Illumina NovaSeq with 2 x 150 bp paired-end reads. As for how the authors treated the data: With migec v1.2.7, reads were demultiplexed and then collapsed into UMI-guided consensus sequences. Using mixcr v2.1.11, the UMI consensuses were aligned to TRA and TRB V and J templates and assembled into clonotypes. Clonotypes were classified as expanded or contracted when called significant by both edgeR and NoisET, with noise models trained on biological replicates. For edgeR calls, a false discovery rate-adjusted p below 0.01 and a log2 fold-change threshold of 1 were applied. As an exploratory analysis of dynamics, max-normalized trajectories of the 1000 most abundant clonotypes were examined with PCA combined with hierarchical clustering. Separately sequenced CD4+ and CD8+ repertoires were used to assign the CD4 or CD8 phenotype of responding clones. TCRdb reran the public reads through fastp at Q25 and MiXCR, keeping productive beta chains. Identical CDR3 proteins give one entry, which carries the most common genes and DNA. V and J calls and clone size were set by TCRdb, not the authors. In all, the sample holds 350,000 or so distinct CDR3 sequences, and under 15% of those were seen once. Jointly, the top ten make up around a fifth of the sample.

The research as a whole found: Only two mild cases were covered by the study, and larger cohorts that include severe cases with pre-infection samples were considered necessary. Clones that contracted from day 15 to 85 showed balanced CD4/CD8 phenotypes, whereas a second wave of clones that expanded from day 15 to 37 leaned towards CD4+. Whether the second-wave clones peaking on day 37 were SARS-CoV-2 specific was not confirmed. The detection of some responding clones in pre-infection memory suggests that pre-existing cross-reactive memory T cells joined the SARS-CoV-2 response. Contracting CD4+ clones turned up mainly in the CM and EM memory subsets, whereas EMRA was where CD8+ clones were enriched.

PBMCs were isolated by Ficoll-Paque density gradient centrifugation. For CDR1 and CDR2, the germline V gene lists SGHTA and FQGNSA. Including the terminal cysteine and phenylalanine, the CDR3 comprises 17 residues. Solely the CDR3 DNA is kept, with 51 bases framed from the first base. Clipping removes 4 bases from V and 3 bases from J, with 5 as the unmatched junction base count. This clonotype was obtained from a young man who had mild COVID-19 (a few samples of this study predate the infection). The sample titles of this study are shuffled in the database, so cell type and time point are left out; the donor was told from shared clones. The sample consisted of PBMCs or a T cell subset sorted from them (not recorded which). In this chain, TRBV7-2 is recombined with TRBJ2-1, with 14 bases matching TRBD2. Here the CDR3 is given as CASSWLGTSGSYNEQFF. The nucleotides are TGTGCCAGCAGCTGGCTAGGGACTAGCGGGAGCTACAATGAGCAGTTCTTC. The full variable domain, completed from the reference TRBV7-2 and TRBJ2-1 proteins outside the CDR3, reads GAGVSQSPSNKVTEKGKDVELRCDPISGHTALYWYRQSLGQGLEFLIYFQGNSAPDKSGLPSDRFSAERTGGSVSTLTIQRTQQEDSAVYLCASSWLGTSGSYNEQFFGPGTRLTVL.